These T cell receptor beta chains were read from a single sample in a study of radiation and T cells in renal cell carcinoma. Repertoires were generated with immunoSEQ multiplex PCR, while TCRdb's copy carries only in-frame clones and drops some. The sample lists some 97,000 clones, 75% to 85% occurring once. Material: blood, obtained from a patient whose treatment included radiotherapy and nephrectomy. These receptors were collected from a man in his fifties or sixties with renal cell carcinoma. The CDR3 runs from the conserved cysteine through the conserved F or W. Fields, in order: D gene, J gene, clone size, CDR3 length, V gene, CDR3 DNA, CDR3 protein. The D gene is left open where the match is weak. Some rows have no size entry. The others give once, few or many, or a class for an expanded clone.

d_call: .; j_call: TRBJ1-2; clone_size: .; cdr3_length: 11; v_call: TRBV29-1; cdr3_nt: TGCAGCGTAGGGGACGGATATGGCTACACCTTC; cdr3_aa: CSVGDGYGYTF
d_call: .; j_call: TRBJ1-2; clone_size: .; cdr3_length: 13; v_call: TRBV28; cdr3_nt: TGTGCCAGTTATTCCGGGGACTTCTATGGCTACACCTTC; cdr3_aa: CASYSGDFYGYTF
d_call: .; j_call: TRBJ2-7; clone_size: .; cdr3_length: 14; v_call: TRBV15; cdr3_nt: TGTGCCACCAGCAGAGTAGAGCAGGTAGATGAGCAGTACTTC; cdr3_aa: CATSRVEQVDEQYF
d_call: .; j_call: TRBJ1-3; clone_size: .; cdr3_length: 14; v_call: TRBV19; cdr3_nt: TGTGCCAGTATCCGGGGCGGCTCTGGAAACACCATATATTTT; cdr3_aa: CASIRGGSGNTIYF
d_call: .; j_call: TRBJ2-2; clone_size: .; cdr3_length: 15; v_call: TRBV7-7; cdr3_nt: TGTGCCAGCAGCCCGGGGAGACGAAGCACCGGGGAGCTGTTTTTT; cdr3_aa: CASSPGRRSTGELFF
d_call: .; j_call: TRBJ2-1; clone_size: .; cdr3_length: 13; v_call: TRBV2; cdr3_nt: TGTGCCAGCAGTGATCGAGAAGTAGGGGAACAGTTCTTC; cdr3_aa: CASSDREVGEQFF
d_call: .; j_call: TRBJ2-4; clone_size: .; cdr3_length: 15; v_call: TRBV15; cdr3_nt: TGTGCCACCAGCAGAGATATTGCGGACTCAAACATTCAGTACTTC; cdr3_aa: CATSRDIADSNIQYF
d_call: .; j_call: TRBJ2-1; clone_size: .; cdr3_length: 16; v_call: TRBV28; cdr3_nt: TGTGCCAGCAGTCTACTCCGCCTAAACCCTCACAATGAGCAGTTCTTC; cdr3_aa: CASSLLRLNPHNEQFF
d_call: .; j_call: TRBJ1-1; clone_size: once; cdr3_length: 14; v_call: TRBV28; cdr3_nt: TGTGCCAGCAGACAAGGGGGTGAGAACACTGAAGCTTTCTTT; cdr3_aa: CASRQGGENTEAFF
d_call: TRBD2; j_call: TRBJ2-1; clone_size: .; cdr3_length: 23; v_call: TRBV9; cdr3_nt: TGTGCCAGCAGCGTAGCGCCCCTTACCGGGACTAGCGGGAGCACCAGGTCCTACAATGAGCAGTTCTTC; cdr3_aa: CASSVAPLTGTSGSTRSYNEQFF
d_call: .; j_call: TRBJ1-4; clone_size: .; cdr3_length: 16; v_call: TRBV18; cdr3_nt: TGTGCCAGCTCACCTCTAACAGGGCTTGCTAATGAAAAACTGTTTTTT; cdr3_aa: CASSPLTGLANEKLFF
d_call: TRBD1; j_call: TRBJ2-3; clone_size: .; cdr3_length: 13; v_call: TRBV29-1; cdr3_nt: TGCAGCGCACTGGACAGGCGCACAGATACGCAGTATTTT; cdr3_aa: CSALDRRTDTQYF
d_call: .; j_call: TRBJ2-7; clone_size: .; cdr3_length: 14; v_call: TRBV11-2; cdr3_nt: TGTGCCAGCAGCTTATTAGTCAGCTCCTACGAGCAGTACTTC; cdr3_aa: CASSLLVSSYEQYF
d_call: .; j_call: TRBJ2-5; clone_size: .; cdr3_length: 15; v_call: TRBV4-2; cdr3_nt: TGTGCCAGCAGCCAAGAATACGTAAACCAAGAGACCCAGTACTTC; cdr3_aa: CASSQEYVNQETQYF
d_call: TRBD1; j_call: TRBJ1-5; clone_size: .; cdr3_length: 15; v_call: TRBV9; cdr3_nt: TGTGCCAGCAGCGAAACAGGGGATAGCAATCAGCCCCAGCATTTT; cdr3_aa: CASSETGDSNQPQHF
d_call: TRBD1; j_call: TRBJ2-1; clone_size: .; cdr3_length: 13; v_call: TRBV15; cdr3_nt: TGTGCCACCAGCGTTAACCGGGACAGGCAGCAGTTCTTC; cdr3_aa: CATSVNRDRQQFF
d_call: .; j_call: TRBJ2-1; clone_size: .; cdr3_length: 18; v_call: TRBV15; cdr3_nt: TGTGCCACCAGCAGAGTACTGTCGGCAGGGGGGTTCTACAATGAGCAGTTCTTC; cdr3_aa: CATSRVLSAGGFYNEQFF
d_call: .; j_call: TRBJ1-2; clone_size: .; cdr3_length: 12; v_call: TRBV28; cdr3_nt: TGTGCCAGCATCAATCTGGGGGGAGGCTACACCTTC; cdr3_aa: CASINLGGGYTF
d_call: TRBD1; j_call: TRBJ1-2; clone_size: once; cdr3_length: 13; v_call: TRBV15; cdr3_nt: TGTGCCACCAGCAGAGGACAGGGTGATGGCTACACCTTC; cdr3_aa: CATSRGQGDGYTF
d_call: .; j_call: TRBJ2-7; clone_size: few; cdr3_length: 14; v_call: TRBV7-2; cdr3_nt: TGTGCCAGCAGCGCGATGGGGCTCCTCTACGAGCAGTACTTC; cdr3_aa: CASSAMGLLYEQYF
d_call: .; j_call: TRBJ2-1; clone_size: .; cdr3_length: 19; v_call: TRBV28; cdr3_nt: TGTGCCAGCAGTTTCGTTTACAGGGCCAAGGGGAGCTCCTACAATGAGCAGTTCTTC; cdr3_aa: CASSFVYRAKGSSYNEQFF
d_call: .; j_call: TRBJ1-1; clone_size: few; cdr3_length: 11; v_call: TRBV20-1; cdr3_nt: TGCAGTGCTAACAGGGTGTCTGAAGCTTTCTTT; cdr3_aa: CSANRVSEAFF
d_call: .; j_call: TRBJ1-2; clone_size: .; cdr3_length: 13; v_call: TRBV19; cdr3_nt: TGTGCCAGTAGGTTTGGTTTCAACTATGGCTACACCTTC; cdr3_aa: CASRFGFNYGYTF
d_call: TRBD1; j_call: TRBJ2-7; clone_size: many; cdr3_length: 16; v_call: TRBV28; cdr3_nt: TGTGCCAGCAGCGGACGGGCGGGACAGGCCTCCTACGAGCAGTACTTC; cdr3_aa: CASSGRAGQASYEQYF
d_call: TRBD1; j_call: TRBJ1-2; clone_size: .; cdr3_length: 15; v_call: TRBV18; cdr3_nt: TGTGCCAGCTCACCACGCGACAGGGGCACTTATGGCTACACCTTC; cdr3_aa: CASSPRDRGTYGYTF
d_call: .; j_call: TRBJ2-1; clone_size: .; cdr3_length: 15; v_call: TRBV9; cdr3_nt: TGTGCCAGCAGCGTCCAGGTACTCTCCTACAATGAGCAGTTCTTC; cdr3_aa: CASSVQVLSYNEQFF
d_call: .; j_call: TRBJ1-2; clone_size: .; cdr3_length: 13; v_call: TRBV6-6; cdr3_nt: TGTGCCAGCACTCTGGGCGATAACTATGGCTACACCTTC; cdr3_aa: CASTLGDNYGYTF
d_call: TRBD2; j_call: TRBJ2-5; clone_size: .; cdr3_length: 15; v_call: TRBV11-2; cdr3_nt: TGTGCCAGCAGCTTAAGAGGGGAGGGTCAAGAGACCCAGTACTTC; cdr3_aa: CASSLRGEGQETQYF
d_call: .; j_call: TRBJ1-1; clone_size: .; cdr3_length: 14; v_call: TRBV6-5; cdr3_nt: TGTGCCAGCAGTTACTCCCCAGTGAACACTGAAGCTTTCTTT; cdr3_aa: CASSYSPVNTEAFF
d_call: .; j_call: TRBJ1-3; clone_size: .; cdr3_length: 15; v_call: TRBV5-1; cdr3_nt: TGCGCCAGCAGCTTGGGACAGGCCTCTGGAAACACCATATATTTT; cdr3_aa: CASSLGQASGNTIYF
d_call: .; j_call: TRBJ2-5; clone_size: .; cdr3_length: 15; v_call: TRBV7-2; cdr3_nt: TGTGCCAGCAGCTTCGGAGGGTCGCTTTTTGAGACCCAGTACTTC; cdr3_aa: CASSFGGSLFETQYF
d_call: TRBD2; j_call: TRBJ2-1; clone_size: .; cdr3_length: 20; v_call: TRBV28; cdr3_nt: TGTGCCAGCAGTTCGGCGACTAGCGGGAGGACCTCCCCCTACTCGAATGAGCAGTTCTTC; cdr3_aa: CASSSATSGRTSPYSNEQFF
d_call: .; j_call: TRBJ2-7; clone_size: .; cdr3_length: 13; v_call: TRBV27; cdr3_nt: TGTGCCAGCAGTTTAAACAAGGGGTGGGAGCAGTACTTC; cdr3_aa: CASSLNKGWEQYF
d_call: .; j_call: TRBJ2-3; clone_size: once; cdr3_length: 14; v_call: TRBV18; cdr3_nt: TGTGCCAGCTCACCAGCGGATCTCACAGATACGCAGTATTTT; cdr3_aa: CASSPADLTDTQYF
d_call: TRBD2; j_call: TRBJ2-3; clone_size: .; cdr3_length: 14; v_call: TRBV4-2; cdr3_nt: TGTGCCAGCAGCCCCGGACTAGACTATGATACGCAGTATTTT; cdr3_aa: CASSPGLDYDTQYF
d_call: TRBD2; j_call: TRBJ2-7; clone_size: .; cdr3_length: 15; v_call: TRBV19; cdr3_nt: TGTGCCAGTAGTACCTTAACGGGAGGCGAGGCCGAGCAGTACTTC; cdr3_aa: CASSTLTGGEAEQYF
d_call: TRBD2; j_call: TRBJ2-7; clone_size: .; cdr3_length: 17; v_call: TRBV6-1; cdr3_nt: TGTGCCAGCAGTGAAACCTTAGCGGGAGGAGGTAGCTACGAGCAGTACTTC; cdr3_aa: CASSETLAGGGSYEQYF
d_call: .; j_call: TRBJ2-1; clone_size: .; cdr3_length: 14; v_call: TRBV5-1; cdr3_nt: TGCGCCAGCAGCTGGGAGAATGCTTACAATGAGCAGTTCTTC; cdr3_aa: CASSWENAYNEQFF
d_call: TRBD2; j_call: TRBJ2-2; clone_size: .; cdr3_length: 15; v_call: TRBV2; cdr3_nt: TGTGCCAGCAGAATTGGACTAGCGGATACCGGGGAGCTGTTTTTT; cdr3_aa: CASRIGLADTGELFF
d_call: .; j_call: TRBJ2-1; clone_size: .; cdr3_length: 9; v_call: TRBV10-1; cdr3_nt: TGCGCCAGCATCCCAGGGGAGTTCTTC; cdr3_aa: CASIPGEFF
d_call: .; j_call: TRBJ2-2; clone_size: .; cdr3_length: 13; v_call: TRBV10-1; cdr3_nt: TGCGCCAGCAGTGAGGTGGCCACCGGGGAGCTGTTTTTT; cdr3_aa: CASSEVATGELFF
d_call: .; j_call: TRBJ2-7; clone_size: few; cdr3_length: 14; v_call: TRBV19; cdr3_nt: TGTGCCAGTAGCACGGACACAGCCGGGTACGAGCAGTACTTC; cdr3_aa: CASSTDTAGYEQYF